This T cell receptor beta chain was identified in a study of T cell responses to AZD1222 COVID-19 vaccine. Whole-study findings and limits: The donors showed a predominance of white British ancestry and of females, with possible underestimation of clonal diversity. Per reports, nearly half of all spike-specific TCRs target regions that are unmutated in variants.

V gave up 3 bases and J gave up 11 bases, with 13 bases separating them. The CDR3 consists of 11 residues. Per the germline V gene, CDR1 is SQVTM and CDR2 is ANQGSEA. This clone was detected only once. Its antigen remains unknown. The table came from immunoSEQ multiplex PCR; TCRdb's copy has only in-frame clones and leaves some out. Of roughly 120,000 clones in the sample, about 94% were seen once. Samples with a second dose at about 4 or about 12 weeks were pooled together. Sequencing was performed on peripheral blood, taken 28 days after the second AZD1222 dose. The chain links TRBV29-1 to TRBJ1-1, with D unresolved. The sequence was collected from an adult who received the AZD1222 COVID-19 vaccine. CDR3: CSVDSGGWAFF. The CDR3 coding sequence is TGCAGCGTTGATTCAGGTGGGTGGGCTTTCTTT.